This T cell receptor beta chain comes out of a study of T cell responses to AZD1222 COVID-19 vaccine. General study points: Spike-specific TCR repertoires showed rising breadth and depth after two AZD1222 doses. Spike was spanned by vaccine-associated CD4 TCRs, which were dominant at 160-218 and 743-854.

Note on this clone: Its antigen is not identified.

Only in-frame clones appear in the TCRdb table, and some are missing; sequencing was by immunoSEQ multiplex PCR. There are under 150,000 clones in the sample; roughly 87% occur only once, and roughly a tenth lies in the top ten. Germline lookup yields CDR1 SGHRS and CDR2 YFSETQ. Trimming removed 4 bases from V and 6 bases from J; junction bases left unmatched: 9. The CDR3 has 14 residues. The sequenced sample was peripheral blood, obtained 28 days after the second AZD1222 dose. J is TRBJ1-2 and V is TRBV5-1; 7 bases line up with TRBD1. This TCR derives from an adult who received the AZD1222 COVID-19 vaccine. The CDR3 DNA follows: TGCGCCAGCAGCGGACTCGGGACAGAGGATGGCTACACCTTC. Translation: CASSGLGTEDGYTF.